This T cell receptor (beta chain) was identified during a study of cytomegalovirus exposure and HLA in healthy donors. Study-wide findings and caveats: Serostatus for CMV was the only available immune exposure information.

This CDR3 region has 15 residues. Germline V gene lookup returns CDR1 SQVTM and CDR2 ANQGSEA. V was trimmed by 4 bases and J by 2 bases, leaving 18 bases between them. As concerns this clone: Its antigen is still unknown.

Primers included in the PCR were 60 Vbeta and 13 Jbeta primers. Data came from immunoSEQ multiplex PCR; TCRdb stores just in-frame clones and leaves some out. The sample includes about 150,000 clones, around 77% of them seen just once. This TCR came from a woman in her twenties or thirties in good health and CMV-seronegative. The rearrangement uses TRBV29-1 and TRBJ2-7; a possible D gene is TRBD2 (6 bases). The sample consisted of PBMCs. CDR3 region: CSVGGGRGPTYEQYF. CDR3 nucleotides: TGCAGCGTTGGCGGAGGGCGGGGCCCGACCTACGAGCAGTACTTC.